One sample yielded the 15 T cell receptor beta chains listed below, sequenced in a study of a mutant IDH1 vaccine in newly diagnosed glioma. Noted time point: week 23, last vaccination. Each dose delivered 300 ug of mutant IDH1 20-mer peptide subcutaneously with imiquimod. For these TCRs, the target antigens are not known. Data came from immunoSEQ multiplex PCR; TCRdb stores just in-frame clones and leaves some out. The sample holds some 38,000 clones, 75% to 85% seen once. Sequenced material: PBMCs, taken from a glioma patient whose treatment included an IDH1 peptide vaccine. These receptors were obtained from a man in his forties with glioma.

The table lists this clone with a count of one. A junction boundary mismatches the germline segment, possibly from a read error. The chain uses TRBV5-4 and TRBJ2-2; a possible D gene is TRBD2 (5 bases). This CDR3 has 14 residues. Germline V lookup: CDR1 SGHNT, CDR2 YYREEE (reference sequence). The CDR3 sequence is CASSQERVTGELFF. The CDR3 DNA reads as TGCGCCAGCAGCCAAGAGAGGGTTACCGGGGAGCTGTTTTTT.

The chain is built from TRBV7-9 and TRBJ1-3; D ambiguous. CDR3 length: 13 amino acids. CDR1 is SEHNR and CDR2 is FQNEAQ in the germline V gene (reference sequence). DNA of the CDR3: TGTGTCGAGGACGGGATCTCTGGAAACACCATATATTTT. Translated: CVEDGISGNTIYF.

The chain employs TRBV4-3 and TRBJ2-1; 11 bases fit TRBD2. The CDR3 spans 16 residues. V lost 0 bases to trimming and J lost 4 bases; unmatched junction nucleotides: 2. The germline V gene has CDR1 LGHNA and CDR2 YSLEER. The CDR3 loop is CASSQEGTSGYNEQFF. CDR3 bases: TGCGCCAGCAGCCAAGAAGGGACTAGCGGATACAATGAGCAGTTCTTC.

This clone was counted once. The chain recombines TRBV6-5 with TRBJ1-5, with 7 bases lining up with TRBD1. This CDR3 has 13 residues. Looked up from germline, CDR1 is MNHEY and CDR2 is SVGAGI. Unmatched junction bases numbered 0, after V lost 2 bases and J lost 5 bases. As DNA, the CDR3 is TGTGCCAGCAGTTACACAGGGGATCAGCCCCAGCATTTT. Protein sequence: CASSYTGDQPQHF.

The table lists this clone with a few counts. The chain's CDR3 is CAISESSTGNYGYTF. The CDR3 nucleotides are TGTGCCATCAGTGAGTCGAGTACAGGGAACTATGGCTACACCTTC. The chain employs TRBV10-3 and TRBJ1-2, with a weak D call TRBD1 (6 bases). This CDR3 contains 15 residues. Deletions cut 0 bases from V and 2 bases from J, with 10 bases between. CDR1 and CDR2 (germline): ENHRY, SYGVKD.

The chain has TRBV5-6 and TRBJ2-3; D perhaps matches TRBD2 (6 bases). The CDR3 contains 14 residues. V was shortened by 2 bases and J by 3 bases, with 10 bases between the two germline ends. From germline, CDR1 is SGHDT and CDR2 YYEEEE. The CDR3 coding sequence is TGTGCCAGCAGCTTACGACTAGGGACAGATACGCAGTATTTT. This encodes CASSLRLGTDTQYF.

The chain uses TRBV4-3 and TRBJ1-1; D is unclear. CDR3 length equals 17 residues. The V end lost 1 base, the J end lost 6 bases, and 21 bases lay between the germline ends. The V gene's germline CDR1 is LGHNA and CDR2 YSLEER. The CDR3 DNA reads as TGCGCCAGCAGCCAAGCCGGAGTGGCGGGCGGGCCCTCTGAAGCTTTCTTT. Protein: CASSQAGVAGGPSEAFF.

The chain combines TRBV5-4 with TRBJ2-3; no reliable D call. CDR3 size: 15 residues. In germline, CDR1 is SGHNT, CDR2 YYREEE (reference sequence). The V end lost 3 bases, the J end lost 0 bases, and 11 bases lay between the germline ends. CDR3 protein: CASSSVLPSTDTQYF. The CDR3 bases are TGTGCCAGCAGCTCGGTCCTTCCTAGCACAGATACGCAGTATTTT. Combining the CDR3 with reference TRBV5-4 and TRBJ2-3 gives the whole variable domain ETGVTQSPTHLIKTRGQQVTLRCSSQSGHNTVSWYQQALGQGPQFIFQYYREEENGRGNFPPRFSGLQFPNYSSELNVNALELDDSALYLCASSSVLPSTDTQYFGPGTRLTVL.

J is TRBJ1-5 and V is TRBV10-3; D uncertain. From germline, CDR1 is ENHRY and CDR2 SYGVKD. Trimming took off 0 bases at V and 4 bases at J, with 10 bases between the two ends. This CDR3 is built from 15 residues. The CDR3 protein is CAISESGQRNQPQHF. The CDR3 DNA reads as TGTGCCATCAGTGAGTCAGGGCAGCGGAATCAGCCCCAGCATTTT.

This clone appeared once. V gene TRBV28 combines with J gene TRBJ2-1; D remains ambiguous. V lost 2 bases and J lost 0, with 5 bases in between. CDR3 length equals 14 residues. The germline V gene has CDR1 MDHEN and CDR2 SYDVKM. CDR3 sequence: CASSLVGSYNEQFF. The CDR3, as DNA: TGTGCCAGCAGTTTAGTTGGCTCCTACAATGAGCAGTTCTTC.

V usage is TRBV5-8 and J usage is TRBJ1-1; D uncertain. This CDR3 comprises 14 residues. Trimming removed 0 bases from V and 1 base from J, with 7 bases in between. From germline, CDR1 is SGHTS and CDR2 YDEGEE. The CDR3 nucleotides are TGTGCCAGCAGCTTGGACGGGCGGAACACTGAAGCTTTCTTT. It codes for CASSLDGRNTEAFF.

Written as DNA, the CDR3 is TGTGCCAGTAGTAGAAGCGGGGGGGTTGGCGAGCAGTACTTC. It codes for CASSRSGGVGEQYF. The V and J genes are TRBV19 and TRBJ2-7; 10 bases map to TRBD2. J was trimmed by 6 bases and V by 4 bases; bases with no gene match: 6. The CDR3 consists of 14 residues. Germline CDR1 and CDR2: LNHDA and SQIVND (reference sequence).

The chain joins TRBV7-2 to TRBJ2-5; perhaps TRBD2 as D (5 bases). V lost 1 base, J lost 4 bases, and 10 bases lay in between. The CDR3 has 14 amino acids. The germline CDR1 and CDR2 sequences are SGHTA and FQGNSA. The CDR3 coding sequence is TGTGCCAGCAGCTTAGTGGGAGTGGTAGAGACCCAGTACTTC. Its translation is CASSLVGVVETQYF.

In regard to this clone: Within the sample, other DNA sequences also encode this same CDR3. J is TRBJ2-7 and V is TRBV28, with 7 bases aligning to TRBD2. The V and J ends lost 2 bases and 4 bases, in that order; junction bases with no gene match: 5. The CDR3 extends over 14 amino acids. Germline V gene data show CDR1 as MDHEN and CDR2 as SYDVKM. The CDR3 protein is CASSLITGGYEQYF. The CDR3 coding sequence is TGTGCCAGCAGTTTAATTACGGGAGGATACGAGCAGTACTTC.

The chain is built from TRBV7-3 and TRBJ2-1; D is perhaps TRBD1 (5 bases). CDR3 length: 12 amino acids. V lost 4 bases to trimming and J lost 8 bases, with 9 bases between them. The V gene's germline CDR1 is SGHTA and CDR2 FQGTGA. For the CDR3, the DNA is TGTGCCAGCAGCTCTCCAGGGTATGAGCAGTTCTTC. This translates into CASSSPGYEQFF.